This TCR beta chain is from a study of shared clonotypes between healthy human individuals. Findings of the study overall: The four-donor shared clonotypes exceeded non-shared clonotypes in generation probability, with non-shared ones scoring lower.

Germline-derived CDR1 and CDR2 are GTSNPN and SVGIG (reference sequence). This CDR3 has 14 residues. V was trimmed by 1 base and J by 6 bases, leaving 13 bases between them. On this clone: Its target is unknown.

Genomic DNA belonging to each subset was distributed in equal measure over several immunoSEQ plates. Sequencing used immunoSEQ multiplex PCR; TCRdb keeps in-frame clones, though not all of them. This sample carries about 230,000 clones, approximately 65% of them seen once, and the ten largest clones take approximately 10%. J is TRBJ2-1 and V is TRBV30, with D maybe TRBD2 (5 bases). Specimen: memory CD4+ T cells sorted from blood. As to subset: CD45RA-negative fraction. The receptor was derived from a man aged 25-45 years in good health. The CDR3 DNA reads TGTGCCTGGAGTGGCGGGTACTCAATCAATGAGCAGTTCTTC. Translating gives CAWSGGYSINEQFF.